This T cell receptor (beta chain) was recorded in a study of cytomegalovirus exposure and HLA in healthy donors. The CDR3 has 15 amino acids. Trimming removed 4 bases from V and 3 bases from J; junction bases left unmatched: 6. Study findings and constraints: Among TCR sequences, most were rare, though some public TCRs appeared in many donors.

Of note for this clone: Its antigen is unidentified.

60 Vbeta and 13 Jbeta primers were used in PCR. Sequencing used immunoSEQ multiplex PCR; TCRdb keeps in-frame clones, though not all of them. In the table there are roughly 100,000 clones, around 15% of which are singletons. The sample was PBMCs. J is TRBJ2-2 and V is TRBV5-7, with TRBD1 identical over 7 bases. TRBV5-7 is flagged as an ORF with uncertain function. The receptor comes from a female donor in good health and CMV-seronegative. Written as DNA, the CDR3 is TGTGCCAGCAGCGAGCAAACAGGGGACACCGGGGAGCTGTTTTTT. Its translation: CASSEQTGDTGELFF.